This T cell receptor (beta chain) came from a study of blood T cell repertoires in COVID-19. Study as a whole: Italy, Spain and the United States were the sources of the convalescent and acute COVID-19 samples. T cells, B-cell-depleted T cells, or PBMCs provided the cDNA or gDNA that served as material.

The germline CDR1 and CDR2 sequences are MNHEY and SVGEGT. CDR3 size: 17 residues. Unmatched junction bases numbered 6, after V lost 0 bases and J lost 4 bases. Authors' data handling: Amplification of reference gene primers provided the estimated nucleated cell counts. The data were produced by immunoSEQ multiplex PCR, yet TCRdb's version contains in-frame clones alone and is incomplete. That table is the source of V, J and clone size, and D and trimming were worked out from the DNA. This sample yields more than 50,000 clones, of which around 86% are seen a single time; around 2% belongs to the top ten.

This clonotype originated in a woman in her fifties or sixties with acute or convalescent COVID-19. This sequence joins TRBV6-2 or TRBV6-3 and TRBJ2-2, with 9 bases fitting TRBD2. The specimen sequenced was peripheral blood. The CDR3 nucleotides read TGTGCCAGCAGTTACTCGAATCGAGCGGGGGGCACCGGGGAGCTGTTTTTT. Its translation is CASSYSNRAGGTGELFF.